The 18 T cell receptor beta chains given below trace back to one sample, sequenced in a study of blood T cell repertoires in COVID-19. The repertoire was sequenced with immunoSEQ multiplex PCR; TCRdb's copy has only in-frame clones and lacks some. The repertoire holds around 47,000 clones, approximately 79% seen once, with around 44% in the top ten. Sequenced: peripheral blood. The receptors were gathered from a human donor in a cohort sampled during active COVID-19.

The chain uses TRBV6-5 and TRBJ1-1; D remains unclear. The CDR3 has 14 residues. CDR1 and CDR2 (germline): MNHEY, SVGAGI. V lost 2 bases and J 4 bases, leaving 11 bases between the germline ends. CDR3 amino acids: CASSYNPGGTEAFF. For the CDR3, the DNA is TGTGCCAGCAGTTACAACCCGGGTGGCACTGAAGCTTTCTTT.

The V and J genes are TRBV10-1 and TRBJ2-7; the D gene is possibly TRBD1 (5 bases). Germline CDR1 reads WNHNN; CDR2 reads SYGVQD (reference sequence). The CDR3 spans 12 residues. V was pared by 2 bases and J by 7 bases, with 9 bases between. CDR3 sequence (DNA): TGCGCCAGCAGTGAGCAGGGTCTGGAGCAGTACGTC. It yields the protein CASSEQGLEQYV.

The V call is TRBV2, the J call TRBJ1-4; 9 nucleotides agree with TRBD1. V was pared by 1 base and J by 8 bases, with 5 bases of the junction left unmatched. The CDR3 spans 15 residues. The germline gives CDR1 SNHLY, CDR2 FYNNEI. DNA for the CDR3: TGTGCCAGCAGTGAAGGGACAGGGGTGGGAGAAAAACTGTTTTTT. Amino acid sequence: CASSEGTGVGEKLFF.

The chain links TRBV5-1 to TRBJ2-2; 10 bases are shared with TRBD1. With 4 bases clipped from V and 4 bases from J, the junction kept 7 bases outside the gene matches. The CDR3 covers 16 residues. CDR1 is SGHRS, CDR2 YFSETQ, per germline. DNA of the CDR3: TGCGCCAGCAGCGCAACCGGGACAGGGGTCACCGGGGAGCTGTTTTTT. This sequence encodes CASSATGTGVTGELFF.

DNA of the CDR3: TGTGCCAGCTCACCTCGCGAAGGGGGTCGTGAGACCCAGTACTTC. Protein product: CASSPREGGRETQYF. The gene calls are TRBV18 and TRBJ2-5; D might be TRBD1 (6 bases). CDR3 length: 15 amino acids. The V end lost 3 bases, the J end lost 5 bases, and 16 bases lay between the germline ends. The germline V gene has CDR1 KGHSH and CDR2 LQKENI. The whole variable domain, remainder taken from reference TRBV18 and TRBJ2-5, is NAGVMQNPRHLVRRRGQEARLRCSPMKGHSHVYWYRQLPEEGLKFMVYLQKENIIDESGMPKERFSAEFPKEGPSILRIQQVVRGDSAAYFCASSPREGGRETQYFGPGTRLLVL.

This chain uses TRBV5-4 with TRBJ2-7; 9 bases match TRBD2. Germline CDR1 reads SGHNT; CDR2 reads YYREEE (reference sequence). This CDR3 is 15 amino acids long. Unmatched junction bases numbered 7, after V lost 4 bases and J lost 2 bases. The CDR3 DNA is TGTGCCAGCAGCCCCCGTGCTAGCGGGGCCTACGAGCAGTACTTC. Translation: CASSPRASGAYEQYF.

The chain carries TRBV27 and TRBJ1-2; 7 bases match TRBD1. This CDR3 region has 17 residues. Germline loops: CDR1 MNHEY, CDR2 SMNVEV (reference sequence). V lost 5 bases to trimming and J lost 5 bases; unmatched junction nucleotides: 17. The CDR3 is CASSNSGTDAMLYGYTF. The CDR3 DNA reads TGTGCCAGCAGTAATTCCGGGACAGACGCTATGTTGTATGGCTACACCTTC.

The chain is built from TRBV19 and TRBJ2-1; the match to TRBD1 covers 10 bases. J lost 3 bases, V lost 7 bases, and 3 bases had no gene match. The germline CDR1 and CDR2 sequences are LNHDA and SQIVND (reference sequence). The CDR3 has 14 residues. DNA of the CDR3: TGTGCCAGTACCGGGACAGGGGACTACAATGAGCAGTTCTTC. Residues: CASTGTGDYNEQFF.

The chain joins TRBV6-5 to TRBJ2-2; D remains ambiguous. Trimming took 2 bases from V and 4 from J, leaving 5 bases between them. The CDR3 has 13 amino acids. Germline CDR1 is MNHEY and CDR2 is SVGAGI. The CDR3 region is CASSYGRTGELFF. CDR3 DNA sequence: TGTGCCAGCAGTTACGGCCGCACCGGGGAGCTGTTTTTT.

V is TRBV7-9 and J is TRBJ1-5, with D hard to call. This CDR3 comprises 17 residues. Germline values: CDR1 SEHNR, CDR2 FQNEAQ (reference sequence). The V and J ends lost 3 bases and 0 bases respectively, with 15 bases between them. CDR3 coding DNA: TGTGCCAGCAGCTTTAGCGGTGACGGACTTAGCAATCAGCCCCAGCATTTT. Its translation is CASSFSGDGLSNQPQHF.

This clone was recorded a few times. The chain uses TRBV6-4 and TRBJ2-4; D perhaps matches TRBD1 (5 bases). V gave up 5 bases and J gave up 4 bases, with 15 bases separating them. This CDR3 has 15 amino acids. Germline loops: CDR1 MRHNA, CDR2 SNTAGT. The CDR3 spells CASSYQRRGKNIQYF. CDR3 sequence (DNA): TGTGCCAGCAGTTACCAGAGAAGGGGAAAAAACATTCAGTACTTC.

CDR3 amino acids: CASSLRLDREVDGYTF. CDR3 DNA sequence: TGCGCCAGCAGCTTGAGGCTGGACAGGGAGGTGGATGGCTACACCTTC. This rearrangement joins TRBV5-1 to TRBJ1-2, with TRBD1 matching 8 bases. V was clipped by 1 base and J by 6 bases; unmatched bases: 11. The CDR3 has 16 amino acids. Germline CDR1 is SGHRS and CDR2 is YFSETQ.

This clone came up a few times. The chain carries TRBV19 and TRBJ2-1; a possible D gene is TRBD2 (6 bases). This CDR3 contains 14 residues. Trimming cost V 6 bases and J 4 bases, with 13 bases left between them. The germline CDR1 and CDR2 sequences are LNHDA and SQIVND (reference sequence). In DNA form, the CDR3 reads TGTGCCAGTAGAGGGGACTCAAGATACAATGAGCAGTTCTTC. This encodes CASRGDSRYNEQFF.

The chain links TRBV11-2 to TRBJ2-3; possible D gene TRBD2, 5 bases. Per the germline V gene, CDR1 is SGHAT and CDR2 is FQNNGV. Trimming cost V 5 bases and J 6 bases, with 12 bases left between them. The CDR3 has 13 amino acids. The CDR3 protein is CASSAGGPDTQYF. The CDR3 region has the DNA TGTGCCAGCAGCGCCGGAGGACCCGATACGCAGTATTTT.

The chain is built from TRBV4-2 and TRBJ2-1; 8 bases agree with TRBD2. Germline V gene data show CDR1 as LGHNA and CDR2 as YNFKEQ. CDR3 size: 18 residues. V lost 0 bases, J lost 5 bases, and 12 bases stayed unmatched. The CDR3, as DNA: TGTGCCAGCAGCCAAGACCCGTCGGCTAGCGGGTCTGACAATGAGCAGTTCTTC. This gives the protein CASSQDPSASGSDNEQFF.

The chain links TRBV5-4 to TRBJ1-1, with 9 bases fitting TRBD1. The CDR3 has 14 residues. Germline trimming cut 4 bases from V and 10 bases from J; bases unmatched to any gene: 11. Germline CDR1 SGHNT, CDR2 YYREEE (reference sequence). The CDR3 loop is CASSAEPGQGSAFF. CDR3 nucleotides: TGTGCCAGCAGCGCCGAACCGGGACAGGGATCAGCTTTCTTT.

CDR3 DNA: TGTGCCAGCAGTGAAGAGGGGGGGACTGAAGCTTTCTTT. This gives the protein CASSEEGGTEAFF. The chain has TRBV6-1 and TRBJ1-1; D may be TRBD1 (6 bases). CDR1 and CDR2 (germline): MNHNS, SASEGT. V was pared by 1 base and J by 5 bases, with 8 bases between. The CDR3 loop spans 13 amino acids.

The chain uses TRBV7-8 and TRBJ2-3, with TRBD1 as a possible D gene (7 bases). The CDR3 totals 13 residues. The V gene's germline CDR1 is SGHVS and CDR2 FQNEAQ. V was clipped by 7 bases and J by 4 bases, with 12 bases between them. The CDR3 sequence is CASMEGASDTQYF. Written as DNA, the CDR3 is TGTGCCAGCATGGAGGGGGCATCAGATACGCAGTATTTT.